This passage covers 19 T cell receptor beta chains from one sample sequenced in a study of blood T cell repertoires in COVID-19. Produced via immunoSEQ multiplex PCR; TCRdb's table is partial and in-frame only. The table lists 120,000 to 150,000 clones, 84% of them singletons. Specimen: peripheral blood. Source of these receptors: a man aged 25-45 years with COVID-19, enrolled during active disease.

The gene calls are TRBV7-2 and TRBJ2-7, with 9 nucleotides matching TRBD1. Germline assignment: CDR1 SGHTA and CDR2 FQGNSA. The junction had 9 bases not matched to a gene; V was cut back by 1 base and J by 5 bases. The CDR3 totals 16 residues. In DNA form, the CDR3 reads TGTGCCAGCAGCTTAGTCGGGACAGGGTTCCCCAACGAGCAGTACTTC. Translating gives CASSLVGTGFPNEQYF.

The CDR3 region has the DNA TGTGCCAGCAGTCCTCGACTAGGAAGCGACGAGCAGTACTTC. Protein product: CASSPRLGSDEQYF. This chain links TRBV28 with TRBJ2-7; D is perhaps TRBD2 (6 bases). Germline CDR1 reads MDHEN; CDR2 reads SYDVKM. CDR3 length equals 14 residues. Trimming left V 5 bases short and J 5 bases short, with 16 bases between. Complete variable domain (other parts from reference TRBV28 and TRBJ2-7): DVKVTQSSRYLVKRTGEKVFLECVQDMDHENMFWYRQDPGLGLRLIYFSYDVKMKEKGDIPEGYSVSREKKERFSLILESASTNQTSMYLCASSPRLGSDEQYFGPGTRLTVT.

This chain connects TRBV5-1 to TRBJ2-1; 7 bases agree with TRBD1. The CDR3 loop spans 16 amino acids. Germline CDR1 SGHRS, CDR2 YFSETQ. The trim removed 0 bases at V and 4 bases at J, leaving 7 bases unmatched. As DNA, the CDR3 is TGCGCCAGCAGCTTGGCCGTCGGGACAGATTACAATGAGCAGTTCTTC. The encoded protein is CASSLAVGTDYNEQFF.

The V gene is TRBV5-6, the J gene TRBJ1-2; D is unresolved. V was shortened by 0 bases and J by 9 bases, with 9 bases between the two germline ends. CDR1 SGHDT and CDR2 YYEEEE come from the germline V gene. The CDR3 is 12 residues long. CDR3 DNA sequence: TGTGCCAGCAGCTTGGCCGGGGAGAGCTACACCTTC. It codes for CASSLAGESYTF.

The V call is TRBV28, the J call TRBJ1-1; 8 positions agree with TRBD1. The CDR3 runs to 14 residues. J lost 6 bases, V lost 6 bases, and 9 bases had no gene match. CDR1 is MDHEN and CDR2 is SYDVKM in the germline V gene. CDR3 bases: TGTGCCAGCAGAGACATGGACAGGGTGGCTGAAGCTTTCTTT. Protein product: CASRDMDRVAEAFF.

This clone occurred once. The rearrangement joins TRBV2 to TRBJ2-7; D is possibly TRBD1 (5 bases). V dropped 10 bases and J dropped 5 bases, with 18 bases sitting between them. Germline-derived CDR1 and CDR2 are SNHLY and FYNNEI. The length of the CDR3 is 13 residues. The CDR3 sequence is CANRQSANNEQYF. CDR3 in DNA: TGTGCCAACCGACAGAGCGCAAACAACGAGCAGTACTTC.

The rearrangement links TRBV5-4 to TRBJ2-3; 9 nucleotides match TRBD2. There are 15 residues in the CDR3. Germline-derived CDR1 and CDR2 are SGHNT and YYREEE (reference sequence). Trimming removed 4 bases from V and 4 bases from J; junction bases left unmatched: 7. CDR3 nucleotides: TGTGCCAGCAGCCGCCCTAGCGGGAAGGCAGATACGCAGTATTTT. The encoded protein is CASSRPSGKADTQYF.

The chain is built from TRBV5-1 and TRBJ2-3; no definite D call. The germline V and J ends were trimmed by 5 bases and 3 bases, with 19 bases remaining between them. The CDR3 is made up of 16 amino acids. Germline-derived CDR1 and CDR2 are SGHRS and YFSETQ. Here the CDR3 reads CASSQGVVGGTDTQYF. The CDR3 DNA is TGCGCCAGCAGTCAAGGAGTCGTGGGTGGTACAGATACGCAGTATTTT.

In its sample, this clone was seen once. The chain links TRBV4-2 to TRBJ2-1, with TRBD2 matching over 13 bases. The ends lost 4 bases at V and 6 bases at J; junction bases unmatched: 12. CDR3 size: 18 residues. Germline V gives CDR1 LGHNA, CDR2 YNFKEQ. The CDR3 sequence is CASSPRTSGSSLSNEQFF. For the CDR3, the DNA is TGTGCCAGCAGCCCCAGGACTAGCGGGAGTAGCCTGTCCAATGAGCAGTTCTTC.

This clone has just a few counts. CDR3 DNA: TGTGCCAGCGGACAGGGTGGCGGCGATGAGCAGTTCTTC. It codes for CASGQGGGDEQFF. The chain is built from TRBV27 and TRBJ2-1, with 8 bases lining up with TRBD1. CDR1 is MNHEY, CDR2 SMNVEV, per germline (reference sequence). Unmatched junction bases numbered 8, after V lost 8 bases and J lost 8 bases. This CDR3 comprises 13 residues.

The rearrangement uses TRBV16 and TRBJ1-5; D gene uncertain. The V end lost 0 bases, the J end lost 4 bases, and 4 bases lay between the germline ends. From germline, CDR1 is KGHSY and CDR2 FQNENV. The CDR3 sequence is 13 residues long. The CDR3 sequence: CASSQSGNQPQHF. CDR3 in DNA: TGTGCCAGCAGCCAATCCGGGAATCAGCCCCAGCATTTT.

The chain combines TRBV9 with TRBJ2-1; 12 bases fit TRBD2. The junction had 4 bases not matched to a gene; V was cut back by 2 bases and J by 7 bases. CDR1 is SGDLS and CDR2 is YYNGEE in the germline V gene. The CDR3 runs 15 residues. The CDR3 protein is CASSVETSGSNEQFF. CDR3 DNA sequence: TGTGCCAGCAGCGTCGAGACTAGCGGGAGTAATGAGCAGTTCTTC.

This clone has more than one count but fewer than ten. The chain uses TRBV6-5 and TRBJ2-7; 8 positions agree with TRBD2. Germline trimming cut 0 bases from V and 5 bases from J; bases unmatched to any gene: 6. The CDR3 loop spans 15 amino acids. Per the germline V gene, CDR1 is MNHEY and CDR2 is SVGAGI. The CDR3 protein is CASSYSNGGGNEQYF. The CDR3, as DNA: TGTGCCAGCAGTTACTCGAACGGGGGGGGGAACGAGCAGTACTTC.

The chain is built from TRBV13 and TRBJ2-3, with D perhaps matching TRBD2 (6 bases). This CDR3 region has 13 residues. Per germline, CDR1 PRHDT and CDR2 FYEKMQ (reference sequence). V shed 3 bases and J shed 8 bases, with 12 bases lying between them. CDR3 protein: CASSFLGGTTQYF. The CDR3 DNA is TGTGCCAGCAGCTTCCTAGGAGGGACTACGCAGTATTTT.

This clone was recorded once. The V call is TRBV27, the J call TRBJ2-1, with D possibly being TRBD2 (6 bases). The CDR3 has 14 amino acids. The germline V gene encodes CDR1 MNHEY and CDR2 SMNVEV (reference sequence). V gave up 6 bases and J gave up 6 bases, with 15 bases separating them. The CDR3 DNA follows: TGTGCCAGCAGCCGGGACTTACCGGCCAATGAGCAGTTCTTC. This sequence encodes CASSRDLPANEQFF.

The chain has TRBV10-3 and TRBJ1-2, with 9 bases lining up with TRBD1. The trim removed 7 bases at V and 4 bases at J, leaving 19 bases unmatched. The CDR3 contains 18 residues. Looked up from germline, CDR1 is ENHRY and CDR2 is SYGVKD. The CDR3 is CAIKGKDRGLNRGYGYTF. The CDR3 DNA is TGTGCCATCAAGGGAAAGGACAGGGGATTAAATCGCGGCTATGGCTACACCTTC.

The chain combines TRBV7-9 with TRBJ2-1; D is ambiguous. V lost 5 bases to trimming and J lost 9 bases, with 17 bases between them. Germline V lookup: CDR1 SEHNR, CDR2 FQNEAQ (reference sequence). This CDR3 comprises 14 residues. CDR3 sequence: CASSRSPQFSEQFF. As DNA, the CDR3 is TGTGCCAGCAGCCGTTCCCCACAGTTCAGTGAGCAGTTCTTC.

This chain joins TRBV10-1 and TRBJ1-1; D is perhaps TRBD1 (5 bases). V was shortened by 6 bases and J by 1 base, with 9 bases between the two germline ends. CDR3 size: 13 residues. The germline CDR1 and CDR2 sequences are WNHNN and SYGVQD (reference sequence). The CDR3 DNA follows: TGCGCCAGCAGGATGGGGCAGAACACTGAAGCTTTCTTT. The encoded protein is CASRMGQNTEAFF.

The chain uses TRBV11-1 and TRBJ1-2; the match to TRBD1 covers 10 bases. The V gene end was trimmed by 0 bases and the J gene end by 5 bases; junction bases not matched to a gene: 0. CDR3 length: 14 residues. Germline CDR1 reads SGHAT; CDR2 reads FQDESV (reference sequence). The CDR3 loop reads CASSLAGQGYGYTF. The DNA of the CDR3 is TGTGCCAGCAGCTTAGCGGGACAGGGGTATGGCTACACCTTC.